Below are 18 T cell receptor beta chains sequenced from a single sample in a study of Graves' ophthalmopathy and Graves' hyperthyroidism. Amplified material comprised TCR beta CDR3 regions derived from RNA transcripts. After a first-round RT-PCR with HTBI primers, a second-round multiplex PCR was run. TCRdb used MiXCR to reprocess the multiplex PCR reads, holding one entry per CDR3 protein. The table shows more than 300,000 distinct CDR3 sequences, with about 18% occurring only once. The sequenced sample consisted of peripheral blood. These receptors all stem from an adult woman with stable Graves' hyperthyroidism.

The table lists this clonotype with many counts. The rearrangement joins TRBV20-1 to TRBJ2-7; 10 positions agree with TRBD2. The V gene end was trimmed by 0 bases and the J gene end by 2 bases; junction bases not matched to a gene: 13. The CDR3 spans 18 residues. Germline CDR1 DFQATT, CDR2 SNEGSKA (reference sequence). CDR3 bases: TGCAGTGCTAGAGATATGGGTAGCGGGAGGCACCCAACCTACGAGCAGTACTTC. Amino acid sequence: CSARDMGSGRHPTYEQYF.

The chain uses TRBV29-1 and TRBJ2-5; possible D gene TRBD2, 7 bases. V lost 7 bases, J lost 4 bases, and 19 bases lay in between. CDR1 SQVTM and CDR2 ANQGSEA come from the germline V gene. This CDR3 spans 14 amino acids. The CDR3 nucleotides read TGCAGCGCTGATGTTGTGGGAGGGGGAGAGACCCAGTACTTC. Protein sequence: CSADVVGGGETQYF.

The rearrangement links TRBV20-1 to TRBJ2-5; 9 positions match TRBD2. CDR1 DFQATT and CDR2 SNEGSKA come from the germline V gene (reference sequence). With V trimmed by 3 bases and J by 3 bases, 8 bases remained unmatched. The CDR3 is made up of 15 amino acids. The CDR3 is CSARYSGSIEETQYF. CDR3 nucleotides: TGCAGTGCTAGGTATAGCGGGAGCATAGAAGAGACCCAGTACTTC.

This clonotype was seen a few times. The J gene is TRBJ1-1, the V gene TRBV11-2; D is unresolved. This CDR3 region has 12 residues. Trimming removed 6 bases from V and 10 bases from J, with 15 bases in between. CDR1 is SGHAT, CDR2 FQNNGV, per germline. DNA of the CDR3: TGTGCCAGCAGTCTCGGAGTTCCTGGAGCTTTCTTT. As protein: CASSLGVPGAFF.

This clonotype has more than one count but fewer than ten. This chain links TRBV29-1 with TRBJ1-2; TRBD1 might be the D (6 bases). CDR1 SQVTM and CDR2 ANQGSEA come from the germline V gene. This CDR3 has 15 residues. Between the trimmed V and J ends, which lost 1 base and 0 bases, there was a span of 12 bases. CDR3 sequence: CSVEGWAGANYGYTF. Here the CDR3 DNA reads TGCAGCGTTGAAGGATGGGCAGGGGCTAACTATGGCTACACCTTC.

This clonotype was found many times. This sequence joins TRBV27 and TRBJ1-3; D is uncertain. Trimming stripped 6 bases from V and 8 bases from J, with 14 bases between. Per the germline V gene, CDR1 is MNHEY and CDR2 is SMNVEV (reference sequence). CDR3 length: 13 amino acids. The CDR3 sequence: CASRDREEDTIYF. The CDR3 DNA follows: TGTGCCAGCAGGGATAGGGAAGAGGACACCATATATTTT.

The chain couples TRBV6-2 or TRBV6-3 to TRBJ2-3; 10 bases fit TRBD1. The V gene's germline CDR1 is MNHEY and CDR2 SVGEGT. J gave up 1 base and V 2 bases, and 9 bases lay outside the gene matches. This CDR3 has 18 amino acids. The CDR3 DNA sequence: TGTGCCAGCAGTTACCCCCCAGACAGGGGGCGAGGCACAGATACGCAGTATTTT. Its protein is CASSYPPDRGRGTDTQYF.

In this sample, this clonotype turned up many times. The rearrangement joins TRBV19 to TRBJ1-1; D uncertain. V was pared by 6 bases and J by 0 bases, with 14 bases between. This CDR3 is built from 15 residues. Per germline, CDR1 LNHDA and CDR2 SQIVND (reference sequence). The CDR3 DNA follows: TGTGCCAGTAGGTCCGCAGTCCCTCTGAACACTGAAGCTTTCTTT. Protein product: CASRSAVPLNTEAFF.

This clonotype was seen many times. The chain carries TRBV18 and TRBJ2-5; TRBD1 might be the D (5 bases). Germline V CDR1 and CDR2: KGHSH, LQKENI. V lost 5 bases, J lost 2 bases, and 6 bases lay in between. The CDR3 consists of 12 residues. The CDR3 bases are TGTGCCAGCTCAACAGGACAAGAGACCCAGTACTTC. Translation: CASSTGQETQYF. The variable domain in full, with the rest retrieved from reference TRBV18 and TRBJ2-5, is NAGVMQNPRHLVRRRGQEARLRCSPMKGHSHVYWYRQLPEEGLKFMVYLQKENIIDESGMPKERFSAEFPKEGPSILRIQQVVRGDSAAYFCASSTGQETQYFGPGTRLLVL.

This clonotype was seen repeatedly, ten times or more. This chain uses TRBV7-2 with TRBJ1-1; D is uncertain. There are 14 residues in the CDR3. The V and J ends lost 8 bases and 7 bases respectively, with 20 bases between them. Germline V CDR1 and CDR2: SGHTA, FQGNSA. The CDR3, as DNA: TGTGCCAGCCTCTCATACGGGGTGTCGGGTGAAGCTTTCTTT. Its protein product is CASLSYGVSGEAFF.

This chain uses TRBV11-1 with TRBJ2-2; TRBD1 or TRBD2 may be the D gene (5 bases each). Germline V gives CDR1 SGHAT, CDR2 FQDESV (reference sequence). This CDR3 comprises 16 residues. V lost 5 bases, J lost 5 bases, and 18 bases lay in between. The CDR3 loop is CASSQAGTTRTGELFF. CDR3 nucleotide sequence: TGTGCCAGCAGCCAAGCCGGGACCACAAGGACCGGGGAGCTGTTTTTT. Variable domain in full (rest from reference TRBV11-1 and TRBJ2-2): EAEVAQSPRYKITEKSQAVAFWCDPISGHATLYWYRQILGQGPELLVQFQDESVVDDSQLPKDRFSAERLKGVDSTLKIQPAELGDSAMYLCASSQAGTTRTGELFFGEGSRLTVL.

V usage is TRBV18 and J usage is TRBJ2-5, with 10 positions matching TRBD1. V was clipped by 0 bases and J by 3 bases; unmatched bases: 4. This CDR3 is built from 16 residues. The germline V gene encodes CDR1 KGHSH and CDR2 LQKENI. CDR3: CASSPPGQGTEETQYF. CDR3 DNA sequence: TGTGCCAGCTCACCACCGGGACAGGGGACGGAAGAGACCCAGTACTTC.

This clonotype was found a few times. The chain has TRBV7-9 and TRBJ1-3, with TRBD1 matching 8 bases. The CDR3 has 15 residues. Germline V gene lookup returns CDR1 SEHNR and CDR2 FQNEAQ (reference sequence). Trimming removed 4 bases from V and 3 bases from J; junction bases left unmatched: 5. CDR3 in amino acids: CASSSWDRIGNTIYF. The CDR3 nucleotides are TGTGCCAGCAGCTCCTGGGACAGGATTGGAAACACCATATATTTT.

At least ten counts were recorded for this clonotype. The chain combines TRBV25-1 with TRBJ1-2, with D possibly being TRBD1 (6 bases). This CDR3 region has 15 residues. Trimming took off 1 base at V and 8 bases at J, with 17 bases between the two ends. The V gene's germline CDR1 is MGHDK and CDR2 SYGVNS. The CDR3 sequence: CASSESGHTGKGYTF. In DNA form, the CDR3 reads TGTGCCAGCAGTGAATCGGGCCATACAGGGAAAGGCTACACCTTC.

This clonotype was counted between two and nine times. The chain has TRBV4-1 and TRBJ1-2; 9 bases are a match to TRBD1. The CDR3 totals 16 residues. V was clipped by 2 bases and J by 2 bases; unmatched bases: 6. Germline V gene data show CDR1 as MGHRA and CDR2 as YSYEKL. The DNA of the CDR3 is TGCGCCAGCAGCCAACCCCGGACAGGGGACAACTATGGCTACACCTTC. Amino acid sequence: CASSQPRTGDNYGYTF.

This clonotype was found many times. The chain couples TRBV19 to TRBJ2-4; weak D call: TRBD1 (6 bases). The germline V gene has CDR1 LNHDA and CDR2 SQIVND (reference sequence). The ends were cut back, 3 bases at V and 7 bases at J, with 10 bases in the middle. The CDR3 runs 13 residues. The CDR3 DNA reads as TGTGCCAGTAGTATTGCCAGGGGTAACATTCAGTACTTC. This sequence encodes CASSIARGNIQYF.

This clonotype was found many times. The CDR3 DNA sequence: TGTGCCAGCAGCCTATCCGCGGACCAGAATCAGCCCCAGCATTTT. This translates into CASSLSADQNQPQHF. The chain carries TRBV7-9 and TRBJ1-5; D unclear. CDR3 length: 15 residues. Deletions cut 5 bases from V and 4 bases from J, with 15 bases between. Germline values: CDR1 SEHNR, CDR2 FQNEAQ (reference sequence).

V usage is TRBV2 and J usage is TRBJ1-2; weak D call: TRBD1 (6 bases). Germline CDR1 and CDR2: SNHLY and FYNNEI. The length of the CDR3 is 15 residues. The germline V and J ends were trimmed by 1 base and 5 bases, with 14 bases remaining between them. The CDR3 is CASSEVTGGAYGYTF. The DNA of the CDR3 is TGTGCCAGCAGTGAAGTGACGGGGGGCGCGTATGGCTACACCTTC.